Sequencing of this T cell receptor beta chain was carried out in a study of blood T cell repertoires in COVID-19. About the research overall: The United States, Italy and Spain were the sources of the acute and convalescent COVID-19 samples.

Germline values: CDR1 SGHRS, CDR2 YFSETQ. The CDR3 contains 14 residues. The trim removed 5 bases at V and 1 base at J, leaving 0 bases unmatched. TCRdb's table, derived via immunoSEQ multiplex PCR, lists solely in-frame clones and lacks some. This sample yields some 340,000 clones, of which about 87% are seen a single time; approximately 5% belongs to the top ten. The sequence was collected from a woman aged 25-40 years who had recovered from COVID-19. V gene TRBV5-1 combines with J gene TRBJ2-3; 11 bases match TRBD2. The sample consisted of PBMCs or T cells enriched from blood (not recorded which). CDR3 sequence: CASRTSGGTDTQYF. CDR3 sequence (DNA): TGCGCCAGCAGGACTAGCGGGGGCACAGATACGCAGTATTTT.